This T cell receptor beta chain was sequenced in a study of CD8 T cells in Susac syndrome. Random hexamers primed reverse transcription of about 0.45 to 1 ug RNA. The immunoSEQ assay covered 54 Vbeta and 13 Jbeta segments for CDR3. TCRdb ran MiXCR on the immunoSEQ multiplex PCR reads and lists one entry per CDR3 protein. Here the sample spans a few hundred thousand distinct CDR3 sequences, approximately 90% being singletons. Negative isolation was used for CD8+ and CD4+ T cells and FACS enrichment for TEMRA cells. The specimen sequenced was CD8+ T cells from PBMCs. The receptor was isolated from a human donor with multiple sclerosis.

CDR3: CASSEADAETYTGELFF. The CDR3 coding sequence is TGTGCCAGCAGTGAAGCGGACGCCGAAACCTACACCGGGGAGCTGTTTTTT. This sequence joins TRBV2 and TRBJ2-2, with unresolved D. CDR3 length equals 17 residues. Trimming took 0 bases from V and 3 from J, leaving 14 bases between them. The germline CDR1 and CDR2 sequences are SNHLY and FYNNEI.